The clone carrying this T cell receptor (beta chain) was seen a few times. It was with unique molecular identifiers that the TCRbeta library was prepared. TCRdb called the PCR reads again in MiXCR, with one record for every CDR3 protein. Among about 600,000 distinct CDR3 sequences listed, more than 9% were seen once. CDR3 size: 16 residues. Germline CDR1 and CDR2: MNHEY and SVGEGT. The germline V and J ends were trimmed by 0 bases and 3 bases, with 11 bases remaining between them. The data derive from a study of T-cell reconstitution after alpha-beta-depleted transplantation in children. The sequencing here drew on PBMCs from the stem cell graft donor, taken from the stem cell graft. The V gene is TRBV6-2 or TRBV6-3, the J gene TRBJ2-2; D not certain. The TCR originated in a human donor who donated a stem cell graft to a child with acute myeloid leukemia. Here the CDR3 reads CASSYSVLFDTGELFF. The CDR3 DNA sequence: TGTGCCAGCAGTTACTCGGTTCTATTCGACACCGGGGAGCTGTTTTTT.